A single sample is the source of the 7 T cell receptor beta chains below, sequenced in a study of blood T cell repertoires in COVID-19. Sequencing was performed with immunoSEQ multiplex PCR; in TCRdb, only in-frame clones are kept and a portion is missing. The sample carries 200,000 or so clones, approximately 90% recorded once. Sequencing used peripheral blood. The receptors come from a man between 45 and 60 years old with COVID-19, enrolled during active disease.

The CDR3 sequence is CASSLYGSPTTNEQFF. CDR3 DNA: TGTGCCAGCAGTTTATATGGGTCGCCCACTACCAATGAGCAGTTCTTC. The rearrangement joins TRBV28 to TRBJ2-1; D remains ambiguous. The germline V and J ends were trimmed by 1 base and 6 bases, with 16 bases remaining between them. CDR3 length equals 16 residues. Per the germline V gene, CDR1 is MDHEN and CDR2 is SYDVKM.

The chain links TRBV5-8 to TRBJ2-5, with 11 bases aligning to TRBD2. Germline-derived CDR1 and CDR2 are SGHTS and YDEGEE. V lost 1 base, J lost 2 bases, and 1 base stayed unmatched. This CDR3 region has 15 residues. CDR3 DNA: TGTGCCAGCAGCTTGACTAGCGGGAGTCAAGAGACCCAGTACTTC. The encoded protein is CASSLTSGSQETQYF.

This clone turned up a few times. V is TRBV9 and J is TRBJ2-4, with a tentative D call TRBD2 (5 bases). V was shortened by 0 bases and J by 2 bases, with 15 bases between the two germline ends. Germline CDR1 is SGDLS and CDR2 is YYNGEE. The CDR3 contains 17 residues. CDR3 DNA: TGTGCCAGCAGCGTAGATTCCGGCTCCGGGACCAAAAACATTCAGTACTTC. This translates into CASSVDSGSGTKNIQYF.

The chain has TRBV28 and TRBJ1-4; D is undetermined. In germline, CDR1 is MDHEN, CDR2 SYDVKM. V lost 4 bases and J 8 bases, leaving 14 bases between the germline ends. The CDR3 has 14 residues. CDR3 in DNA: TGTGCCAGCAGTTCCGGGGTGGTTAACGAAAAACTGTTTTTT. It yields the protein CASSSGVVNEKLFF.

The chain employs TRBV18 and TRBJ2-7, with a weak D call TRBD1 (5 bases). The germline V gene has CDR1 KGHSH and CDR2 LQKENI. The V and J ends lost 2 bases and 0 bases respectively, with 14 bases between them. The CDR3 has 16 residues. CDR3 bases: TGTGCCAGCTCACCATGGGTTGGACAAGACTCCTACGAGCAGTACTTC. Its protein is CASSPWVGQDSYEQYF. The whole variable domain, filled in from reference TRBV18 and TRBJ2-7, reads NAGVMQNPRHLVRRRGQEARLRCSPMKGHSHVYWYRQLPEEGLKFMVYLQKENIIDESGMPKERFSAEFPKEGPSILRIQQVVRGDSAAYFCASSPWVGQDSYEQYFGPGTRLTVT.

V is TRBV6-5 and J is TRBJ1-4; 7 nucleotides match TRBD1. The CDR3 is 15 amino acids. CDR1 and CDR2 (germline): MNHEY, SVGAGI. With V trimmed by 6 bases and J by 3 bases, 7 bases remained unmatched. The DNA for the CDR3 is TGTGCCAGCAGCCGAGAGGGACAGTCTAATGAAAAACTGTTTTTT. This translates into CASSREGQSNEKLFF.

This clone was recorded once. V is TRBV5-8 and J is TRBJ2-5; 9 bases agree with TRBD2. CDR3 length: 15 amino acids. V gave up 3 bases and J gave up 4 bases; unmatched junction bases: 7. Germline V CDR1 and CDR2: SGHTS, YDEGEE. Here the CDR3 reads CASSSGSGRVETQYF. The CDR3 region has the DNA TGTGCCAGCAGCTCTGGTAGCGGGAGAGTAGAGACCCAGTACTTC.